Below, one TCR beta chain is given with its context. V shed 3 bases, J shed 1 base, and the junction held 11 bases outside the gene matches. Germline CDR1 is MNHEY and CDR2 is SMNVEV (reference sequence). The CDR3 length is 17 residues. This record belongs to a study of blood T cell repertoires in COVID-19. TCRdb keeps only in-frame clones here, not all; method: immunoSEQ multiplex PCR. The table lists roughly 300,000 clones, around four fifths of them singletons. Sample: peripheral blood. The sequence derives from a woman in her forties or fifties who had recovered from COVID-19. This chain uses TRBV27 with TRBJ2-7; the match to TRBD2 covers 8 bases. The CDR3 region has the DNA TGTGCCAGCAGTTTCAGCGTGAGGGGACTAGTTTCCTACGAGCAGTACTTC. Translating gives CASSFSVRGLVSYEQYF.